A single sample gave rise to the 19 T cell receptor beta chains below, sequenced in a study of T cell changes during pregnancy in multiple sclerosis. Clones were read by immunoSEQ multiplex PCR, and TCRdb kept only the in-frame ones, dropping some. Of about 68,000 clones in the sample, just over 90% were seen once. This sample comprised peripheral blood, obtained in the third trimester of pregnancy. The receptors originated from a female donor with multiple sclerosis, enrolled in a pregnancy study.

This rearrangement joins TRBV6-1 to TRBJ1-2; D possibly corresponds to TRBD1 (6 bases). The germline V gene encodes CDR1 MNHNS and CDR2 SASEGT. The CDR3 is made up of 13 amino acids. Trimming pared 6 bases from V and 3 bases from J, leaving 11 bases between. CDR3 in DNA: TGTGCCAGCAGGGGGGACAATGACTATGGCTACACCTTC. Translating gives CASRGDNDYGYTF.

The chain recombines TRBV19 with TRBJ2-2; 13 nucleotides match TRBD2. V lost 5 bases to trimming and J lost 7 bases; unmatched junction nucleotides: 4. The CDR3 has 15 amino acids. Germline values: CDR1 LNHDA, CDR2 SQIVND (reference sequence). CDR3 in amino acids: CASSLRTSGGGELFF. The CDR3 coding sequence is TGTGCCAGTAGTCTACGGACTAGCGGGGGCGGGGAGCTGTTTTTT. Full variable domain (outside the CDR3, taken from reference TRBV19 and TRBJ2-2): DGGITQSPKYLFRKEGQNVTLSCEQNLNHDAMYWYRQDPGQGLRLIYYSQIVNDFQKGDIAEGYSVSREKKESFPLTVTSAQKNPTAFYLCASSLRTSGGGELFFGEGSRLTVL.

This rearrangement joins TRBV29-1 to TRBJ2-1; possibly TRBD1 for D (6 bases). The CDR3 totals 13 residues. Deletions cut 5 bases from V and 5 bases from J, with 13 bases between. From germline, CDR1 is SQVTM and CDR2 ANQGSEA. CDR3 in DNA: TGCAGCGTTAGTAGGACAGCTAACAATGAGCAGTTCTTC. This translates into CSVSRTANNEQFF.

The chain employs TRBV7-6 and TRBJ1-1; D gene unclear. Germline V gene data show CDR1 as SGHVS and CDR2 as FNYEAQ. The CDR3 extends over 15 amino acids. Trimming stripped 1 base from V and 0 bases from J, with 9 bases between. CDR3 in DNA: TGTGCCAGCAGCTTAGGGGAGGGCATGAACACTGAAGCTTTCTTT. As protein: CASSLGEGMNTEAFF.

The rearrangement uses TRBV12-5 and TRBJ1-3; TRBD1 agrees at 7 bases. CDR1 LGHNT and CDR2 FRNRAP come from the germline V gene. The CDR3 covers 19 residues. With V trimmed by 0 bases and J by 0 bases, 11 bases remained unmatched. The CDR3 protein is CASGLVGGWDSNSGNTIYF. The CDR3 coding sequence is TGTGCTAGTGGTTTGGTTGGGGGATGGGACAGCAACTCTGGAAACACCATATATTTT. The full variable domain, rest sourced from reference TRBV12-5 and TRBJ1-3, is DARVTQTPRHKVTEMGQEVTMRCQPILGHNTVFWYRQTMMQGLELLAYFRNRAPLDDSGMPKDRFSAEMPDATLATLKIQPSEPRDSAVYFCASGLVGGWDSNSGNTIYFGEGSWLTVV.

CDR3 protein: CASSFGQGGDTQYF. In DNA form, the CDR3 reads TGCGCCAGCAGCTTCGGACAGGGTGGGGATACGCAGTATTTT. The rearrangement joins TRBV5-1 to TRBJ2-3; TRBD1 aligns across 8 bases. V was pared by 2 bases and J by 6 bases, with 5 bases of the junction left unmatched. The germline gives CDR1 SGHRS, CDR2 YFSETQ. The CDR3 is 14 residues long.

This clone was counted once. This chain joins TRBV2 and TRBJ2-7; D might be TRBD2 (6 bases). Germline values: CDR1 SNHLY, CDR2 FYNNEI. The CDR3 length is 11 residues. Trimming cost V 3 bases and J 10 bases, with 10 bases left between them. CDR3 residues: CASSEGGLQYF. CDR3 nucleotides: TGTGCCAGCAGTGAGGGTGGACTACAGTACTTC. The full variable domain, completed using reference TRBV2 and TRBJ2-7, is EPEVTQTPSHQVTQMGQEVILRCVPISNHLYFYWYRQILGQKVEFLVSFYNNEISEKSEIFDDQFSVERPDGSNFTLKIRSTKLEDSAMYFCASSEGGLQYFGPGTRLTVT.

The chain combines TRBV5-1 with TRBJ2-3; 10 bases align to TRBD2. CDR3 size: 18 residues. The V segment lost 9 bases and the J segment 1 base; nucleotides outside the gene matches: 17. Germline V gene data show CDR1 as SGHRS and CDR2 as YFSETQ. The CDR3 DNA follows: TGCGCCACCTCAGGGGGGGCTAGCGGGAGCCTCGGCACAGATACGCAGTATTTT. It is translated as CATSGGASGSLGTDTQYF.

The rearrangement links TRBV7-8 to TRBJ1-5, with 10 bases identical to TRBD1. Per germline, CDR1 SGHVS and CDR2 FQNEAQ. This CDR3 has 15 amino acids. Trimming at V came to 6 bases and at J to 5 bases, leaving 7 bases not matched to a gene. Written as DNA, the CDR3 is TGTGCCAGCAGGGGAGACAGGGGGCGCGATCAGCCCCAGCATTTT. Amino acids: CASRGDRGRDQPQHF.

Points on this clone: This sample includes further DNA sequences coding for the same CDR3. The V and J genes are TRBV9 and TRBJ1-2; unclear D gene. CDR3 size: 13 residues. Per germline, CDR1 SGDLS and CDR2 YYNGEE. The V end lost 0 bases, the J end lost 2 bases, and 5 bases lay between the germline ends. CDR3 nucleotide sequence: TGTGCCAGCAGCGTAGGGGAGAACTATGGCTACACCTTC. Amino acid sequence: CASSVGENYGYTF. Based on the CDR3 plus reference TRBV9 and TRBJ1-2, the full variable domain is DSGVTQTPKHLITATGQRVTLRCSPRSGDLSVYWYQQSLDQGLQFLIQYYNGEERAKGNILERFSAQQFPDLHSELNLSSLELGDSALYFCASSVGENYGYTFGSGTRLTVV.

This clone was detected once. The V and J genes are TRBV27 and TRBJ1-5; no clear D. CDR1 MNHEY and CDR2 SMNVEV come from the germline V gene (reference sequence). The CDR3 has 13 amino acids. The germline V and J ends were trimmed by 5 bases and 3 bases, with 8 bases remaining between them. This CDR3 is CASSHSHNQPQHF. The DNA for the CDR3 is TGTGCCAGCAGTCACAGTCACAATCAGCCCCAGCATTTT.

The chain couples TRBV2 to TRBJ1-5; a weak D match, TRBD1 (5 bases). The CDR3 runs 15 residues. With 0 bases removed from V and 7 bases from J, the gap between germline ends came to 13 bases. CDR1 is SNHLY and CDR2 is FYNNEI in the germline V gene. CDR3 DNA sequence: TGTGCCAGCAGTGAAGCGGGGCAGGATGGCCAGCCCCAGCATTTT. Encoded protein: CASSEAGQDGQPQHF.

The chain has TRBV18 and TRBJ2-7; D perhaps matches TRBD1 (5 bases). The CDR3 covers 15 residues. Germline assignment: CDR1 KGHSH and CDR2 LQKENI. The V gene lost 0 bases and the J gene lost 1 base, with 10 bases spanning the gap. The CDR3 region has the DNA TGTGCCAGCTCACCACCGCGAAGGACATCCTACGAGCAGTACTTC. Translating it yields CASSPPRRTSYEQYF.

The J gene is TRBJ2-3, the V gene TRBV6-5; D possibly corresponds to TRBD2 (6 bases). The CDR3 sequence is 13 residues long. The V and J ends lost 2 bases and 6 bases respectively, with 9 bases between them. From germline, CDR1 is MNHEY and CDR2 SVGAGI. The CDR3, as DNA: TGTGCCAGCAGTTACGGGGGGTCTGATACGCAGTATTTT. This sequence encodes CASSYGGSDTQYF.

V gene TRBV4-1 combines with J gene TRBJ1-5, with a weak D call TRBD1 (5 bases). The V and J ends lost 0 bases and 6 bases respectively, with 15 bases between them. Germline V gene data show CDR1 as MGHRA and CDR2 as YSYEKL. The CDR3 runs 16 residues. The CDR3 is CASSQEAEGLAQPQHF. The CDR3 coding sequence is TGCGCCAGCAGCCAAGAAGCGGAGGGGTTAGCTCAGCCCCAGCATTTT.

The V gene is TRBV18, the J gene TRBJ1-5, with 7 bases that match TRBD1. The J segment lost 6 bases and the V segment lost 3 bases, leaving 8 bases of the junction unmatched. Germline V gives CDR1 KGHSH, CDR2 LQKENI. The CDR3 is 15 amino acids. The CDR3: CASSPQGVVSQPQHF. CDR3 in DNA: TGTGCCAGCTCACCGCAGGGGGTAGTAAGTCAGCCCCAGCATTTT.

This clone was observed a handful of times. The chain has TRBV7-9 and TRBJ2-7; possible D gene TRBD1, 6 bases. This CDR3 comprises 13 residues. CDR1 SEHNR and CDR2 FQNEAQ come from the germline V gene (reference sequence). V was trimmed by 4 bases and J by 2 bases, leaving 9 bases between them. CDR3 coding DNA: TGTGCCAGCAGCTCTACAGGGACCTACGAGCAGTACTTC. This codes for CASSSTGTYEQYF.

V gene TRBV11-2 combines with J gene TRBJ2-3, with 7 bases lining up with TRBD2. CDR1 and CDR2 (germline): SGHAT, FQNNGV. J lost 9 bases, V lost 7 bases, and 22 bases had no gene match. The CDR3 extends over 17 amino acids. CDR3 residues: CASTDHGWGGSGETQYF. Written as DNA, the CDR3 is TGTGCCAGCACCGATCACGGGTGGGGGGGGTCCGGCGAGACGCAGTATTTT.

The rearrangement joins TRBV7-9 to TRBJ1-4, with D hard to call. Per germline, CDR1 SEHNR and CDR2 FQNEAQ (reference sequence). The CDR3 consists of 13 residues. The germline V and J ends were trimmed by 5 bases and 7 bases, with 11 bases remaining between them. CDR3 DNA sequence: TGTGCCAGCAGCCTAGGGCGGAGTGAAAAACTGTTTTTT. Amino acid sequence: CASSLGRSEKLFF.